This entry describes one TCR beta chain. The source of the sample is a study of TIL therapy for anti-PD-1-resistant metastatic lung cancer. Study as a whole: Median tumor PD-L1 proportion score was under 6.5%.

The immunoSEQ assay was v3. Assay used: immunoSEQ multiplex PCR; TCRdb lists only in-frame clones, some missing. Of 50,000 to 70,000 clones in the sample, 75% to 90% were seen once. Germline-derived CDR1 and CDR2 are SGHRS and YFSETQ. The CDR3 covers 15 residues. The V segment lost 0 bases and the J segment 7 bases; nucleotides outside the gene matches: 8. Time point: pre-treatment sample, taken before nivolumab and TIL therapy. This sample comprised blood, obtained at baseline. This receptor was taken from a person aged 25-80 years with non-small cell lung cancer. V is TRBV5-1 and J is TRBJ2-7; 9 bases match TRBD1. The CDR3 protein is CASSLARTGAGEQYF. The CDR3 region has the DNA TGCGCCAGCAGCTTGGCGCGGACAGGGGCAGGGGAGCAGTACTTC.